This is a list of T cell receptor beta chains from one sample in a study of cytomegalovirus exposure and HLA in healthy donors. Clones were sequenced by immunoSEQ multiplex PCR, and TCRdb holds only the in-frame ones, with some missing. The sample has around 190,000 clones, around 80% seen once. The sequenced sample consisted of PBMCs. The receptors come from a girl aged 2-9 years in good health and CMV-seropositive. The CDR3 runs from the conserved cysteine through the conserved F or W. D genes are given only for firm matches. Clone size appears in some rows only: once, few, many, or a class for an expanded clone.

V: TRBV19
size: -
D: -
J: TRBJ1-1
CDR3: CASSRDRWPEAFF
DNA: TGTGCCAGTAGTAGAGACAGATGGCCCGAAGCTTTCTTT

V: TRBV4-1
size: -
D: -
J: TRBJ2-7
CDR3: CASSQDGPFTYEQYF
DNA: TGCGCCAGTAGCCAAGATGGGCCCTTTACCTACGAGCAGTACTTC

V: TRBV5-1
size: -
D: TRBD2
J: TRBJ2-7
CDR3: CASSLGGTSALEQYF
DNA: TGCGCCAGCAGCCTCGGAGGGACTAGCGCCCTGGAGCAGTACTTC

V: TRBV13
size: few
D: TRBD2
J: TRBJ2-5
CDR3: CASSLKPRTSSRQETQYF
DNA: TGTGCCAGCAGCTTAAAACCGCGGACTAGCAGTCGACAAGAGACCCAGTACTTC

V: TRBV9
size: once
D: TRBD1
J: TRBJ1-2
CDR3: CASSVDPGQNYGYTF
DNA: TGTGCCAGCAGCGTAGATCCGGGACAGAACTATGGCTACACCTTC

V: TRBV10-3
size: -
D: TRBD2
J: TRBJ2-1
CDR3: CAISEKSASGGIDNEQFF
DNA: TGTGCCATCAGTGAGAAGTCGGCTAGCGGGGGGATCGACAATGAGCAGTTCTTC

V: TRBV5-1
size: -
D: TRBD2
J: TRBJ2-1
CDR3: CASGAGVNNEQFF
DNA: TGCGCCAGCGGGGCGGGAGTAAATAATGAGCAGTTCTTC

V: TRBV5-6
size: -
D: -
J: TRBJ2-7
CDR3: CASSIGLTASEQYF
DNA: TGTGCCAGCAGCATTGGACTGACCGCCTCCGAGCAGTACTTC

V: TRBV10-1
size: -
D: TRBD2
J: TRBJ2-7
CDR3: CASSASGRASEQYF
DNA: TGCGCCAGCAGTGCTAGCGGGAGGGCCTCCGAGCAGTACTTC

V: TRBV30
size: -
D: -
J: TRBJ1-4
CDR3: CAWSVLGGEKLFF
DNA: TGTGCCTGGAGTGTACTCGGGGGGGAAAAACTGTTTTTT

V: TRBV7-6
size: -
D: TRBD2
J: TRBJ2-7
CDR3: CASSVAGGGIGYEQYF
DNA: TGTGCCAGCAGCGTTGCTGGGGGGGGGATTGGATACGAGCAGTACTTC

V: TRBV6-5
size: once
D: -
J: TRBJ1-5
CDR3: CASRRYSNQPQHF
DNA: TGTGCCAGCAGACGGTATAGCAATCAGCCCCAGCATTTT

V: TRBV19
size: once
D: -
J: TRBJ1-1
CDR3: CASSIRYDSEAFF
DNA: TGTGCCAGTAGTATAAGGTACGACTCTGAAGCTTTCTTT

V: TRBV25-1
size: -
D: TRBD2
J: TRBJ2-7
CDR3: CASSTQLAGAYEQYF
DNA: TGTGCCAGCAGTACTCAATTAGCGGGAGCATACGAGCAGTACTTC

V: TRBV11-3
size: once
D: TRBD1
J: TRBJ2-5
CDR3: CASSYTKAGGTQYF
DNA: TGTGCCAGCAGCTATACTAAGGCAGGGGGGACCCAGTACTTC

V: TRBV4-2
size: once
D: TRBD2
J: TRBJ2-3
CDR3: CASSQASPIAGGPTDTQYF
DNA: TGTGCCAGCAGCCAAGCATCGCCAATAGCGGGGGGACCCACAGATACGCAGTATTTT

V: TRBV5-1
size: -
D: -
J: TRBJ2-5
CDR3: CASSSRAVQRTRSQETQYF
DNA: TGCGCCAGCAGCTCCCGAGCAGTACAAAGGACAAGGAGTCAAGAGACCCAGTACTTC

V: TRBV2
size: -
D: TRBD1
J: TRBJ2-5
CDR3: CASVWTGGAETQYF
DNA: TGTGCCAGCGTTTGGACAGGGGGGGCTGAGACCCAGTACTTC

V: TRBV5-1
size: once
D: TRBD2
J: TRBJ2-3
CDR3: CASSPSGLNLDTQYF
DNA: TGCGCCAGCAGCCCTTCGGGACTAAACCTAGATACGCAGTATTTT

V: TRBV7-9
size: -
D: -
J: TRBJ1-1
CDR3: CASNLAGGGTEAFF
DNA: TGTGCCAGCAACCTAGCGGGAGGGGGCACTGAAGCTTTCTTT

V: TRBV6-5
size: -
D: -
J: TRBJ2-1
CDR3: CASSYSLRSNEQFF
DNA: TGTGCCAGCAGTTACTCTCTGCGGTCCAATGAGCAGTTCTTC

V: TRBV6-6
size: -
D: -
J: TRBJ1-5
CDR3: CASSWVDSSYQPQHF
DNA: TGTGCCAGCAGTTGGGTGGACAGCTCCTATCAGCCCCAGCATTTT

V: TRBV25-1
size: -
D: -
J: TRBJ1-1
CDR3: CASSESASTEAFF
DNA: TGTGCCAGCAGTGAATCCGCGTCCACTGAAGCTTTCTTT

V: TRBV5-5
size: -
D: -
J: TRBJ1-1
CDR3: CASSPGQFWGNTEAFF
DNA: TGTGCCAGCAGCCCTGGACAGTTTTGGGGGAACACTGAAGCTTTCTTT

V: TRBV11-2
size: -
D: -
J: TRBJ2-7
CDR3: CASSLVAGGWYEQYF
DNA: TGTGCCAGCAGCTTAGTGGCCGGAGGGTGGTACGAGCAGTACTTC

V: TRBV11-2
size: -
D: TRBD2
J: TRBJ2-3
CDR3: CASSLFSVAGGYLYF
DNA: TGTGCCAGCAGCTTATTCAGTGTAGCGGGAGGTTACCTGTATTTT

V: TRBV18
size: -
D: -
J: TRBJ2-1
CDR3: CASSPGLNEQFF
DNA: TGTGCCAGCTCACCGGGCCTAAATGAGCAGTTCTTC

V: TRBV30
size: -
D: TRBD1
J: TRBJ1-2
CDR3: CAWSVQTGWGGYTF
DNA: TGTGCCTGGAGTGTACAGACAGGGTGGGGCGGCTACACCTTC

V: TRBV1
size: -
D: -
J: TRBJ1-1
CDR3: CTSSHGTGFKGKNTEAFF
DNA: TGCACCAGCAGCCATGGAACAGGGTTTAAAGGGAAGAACACTGAAGCTTTCTTT

V: TRBV27
size: -
D: TRBD1
J: TRBJ1-5
CDR3: CASFPHRGVGDSNQPQHF
DNA: TGTGCCAGCTTTCCACACAGGGGAGTTGGGGATAGCAATCAGCCCCAGCATTTT

V: TRBV13
size: -
D: -
J: TRBJ2-1
CDR3: CASSGRDTTYNEQFF
DNA: TGTGCCAGCAGTGGCAGGGATACGACTTACAATGAGCAGTTCTTC

V: TRBV6-5
size: -
D: -
J: TRBJ2-1
CDR3: CASSLTPDRGEQFF
DNA: TGTGCCAGCAGTTTAACTCCCGACCGGGGAGAGCAGTTCTTC

V: TRBV12-5
size: -
D: TRBD1
J: TRBJ1-2
CDR3: CASVTTGRHGYTF
DNA: TGTGCTAGTGTTACGACAGGGAGGCATGGCTACACCTTC

V: TRBV6-5
size: -
D: -
J: TRBJ1-2
CDR3: CASSSRRGGNYGYTF
DNA: TGTGCCAGCAGTTCACGGCGGGGGGGCAACTATGGCTACACCTTC

V: TRBV9
size: -
D: TRBD2
J: TRBJ2-1
CDR3: CASIQKFLAGPLNEQFF
DNA: TGTGCCAGCATCCAAAAATTTCTAGCGGGTCCGCTCAATGAGCAGTTCTTC

V: TRBV7-8
size: -
D: -
J: TRBJ1-3
CDR3: CASSLVGFSGNTIYF
DNA: TGTGCCAGCAGCTTAGTCGGTTTCTCTGGAAACACCATATATTTT

V: TRBV4-1
size: -
D: -
J: TRBJ2-7
CDR3: CASSFKPGHLSSYEQYF
DNA: TGCGCCAGCAGCTTCAAGCCGGGACACCTCAGCTCCTACGAGCAGTACTTC

V: TRBV2
size: -
D: -
J: TRBJ1-2
CDR3: CASSEGSEVYGYTF
DNA: TGTGCCAGCAGTGAGGGTTCGGAGGTCTATGGCTACACCTTC

V: TRBV2
size: -
D: TRBD1
J: TRBJ2-7
CDR3: CATPTGGGYEQYF
DNA: TGTGCCACCCCGACAGGGGGCGGGTACGAGCAGTACTTC

V: TRBV4-1
size: -
D: -
J: TRBJ2-5
CDR3: CASSQNWAAHPRETQYF
DNA: TGCGCCAGCAGCCAGAATTGGGCAGCTCACCCCCGGGAGACCCAGTACTTC

V: TRBV11-3
size: -
D: -
J: TRBJ2-1
CDR3: CASSLDRYARFF
DNA: TGTGCCAGCAGCTTAGATAGATACGCCCGGTTCTTC

V: TRBV6-4
size: once
D: -
J: TRBJ2-1
CDR3: CASSEVSYGGNEQFF
DNA: TGTGCCAGCAGTGAGGTTTCTTACGGAGGCAATGAGCAGTTCTTC

V: TRBV7-3
size: -
D: TRBD1
J: TRBJ2-7
CDR3: CASSPSTGLPYEQYF
DNA: TGTGCCAGCAGCCCCTCGACAGGGCTCCCCTACGAGCAGTACTTC

V: TRBV2
size: -
D: -
J: TRBJ2-1
CDR3: CASIGGEQFF
DNA: TGTGCCAGCATTGGCGGGGAGCAGTTCTTC

V: TRBV30
size: -
D: -
J: TRBJ1-3
CDR3: CAWSVYGISGNTIYF
DNA: TGTGCCTGGAGTGTATACGGGATCTCTGGAAACACCATATATTTT

V: TRBV5-1
size: -
D: -
J: TRBJ2-7
CDR3: CASSIDTPYEQYF
DNA: TGCGCCAGCAGCATTGACACCCCCTACGAGCAGTACTTC

V: TRBV5-1
size: once
D: -
J: TRBJ2-7
CDR3: CASSYNAGSYEQYF
DNA: TGCGCCAGCAGCTACAACGCGGGAAGCTACGAGCAGTACTTC

V: TRBV28
size: -
D: -
J: TRBJ1-2
CDR3: CASSSGVYGYTF
DNA: TGTGCCAGCAGTTCAGGCGTCTATGGCTACACCTTC